This T cell receptor beta chain was captured by sequencing in a study of neurological immune-mediated disorders. This clonotype was counted many times. The antigen is not known. cDNA synthesis was performed by 5'RACE with 10-nucleotide random UMIs. Each CDR3 protein gets one entry after TCRdb re-called the 5' RACE reads with MiXCR. The sample consists of about 70,000 distinct CDR3 sequences, 3.2% of them appearing once. There are 15 residues in the CDR3. CDR1 and CDR2 from the germline V gene are SEHNR and FQNEAQ (reference sequence). Trimming stripped 2 bases from V and 6 bases from J, with 14 bases between. Study results and limitations: There were no CDR3 amino acid sequences shared by expanded clones across subjects, a result suggesting private repertoires in all groups.

The chain combines TRBV7-9 with TRBJ2-1; the D gene is possibly TRBD2 (6 bases). The sample was PBMCs. The receptor was isolated from a woman in her forties or fifties with multiple sclerosis. As DNA, the CDR3 is TGTGCCAGCAGCTTAAGTGAGGCGGGATCCAATGAGCAGTTCTTC. This gives the protein CASSLSEAGSNEQFF.